A selection of T cell receptor beta chains follows, all from one sample in a study of shared clonotypes between healthy human individuals. Data came from immunoSEQ multiplex PCR; TCRdb stores just in-frame clones and leaves some out. This sample yields approximately 400,000 clones, of which approximately 97% are seen a single time; about 0.32% belongs to the top ten. Sequenced material: memory CD8+ T cells sorted from blood. These receptors all come from a young man in good health. Each CDR3 is given with its conserved first and last residue. Each record gives: D gene, J gene, V gene, CDR3 DNA, CDR3 protein. D genes are given only for firm matches.

d_gene: NA
j_gene: TRBJ2-1
v_gene: TRBV19
CDR3nt: TGTGCCAGTAGTAGGACGAGTTACAATGAGCAGTTCTTC
CDR3aa: CASSRTSYNEQFF

d_gene: TRBD2
j_gene: TRBJ2-7
v_gene: TRBV5-1
CDR3nt: TGCGCCAGCAGCTTATTAGCGGGAGGCCCCTACGAGCAGTACTTC
CDR3aa: CASSLLAGGPYEQYF

d_gene: NA
j_gene: TRBJ2-1
v_gene: TRBV7-9
CDR3nt: TGTGCCAGCAGCTTAGACGCGGGATTCTCCTACAATGAGCAGTTCTTC
CDR3aa: CASSLDAGFSYNEQFF

d_gene: TRBD2
j_gene: TRBJ2-1
v_gene: TRBV11-1
CDR3nt: TGTGCCAGCAGCTTAGGAATCCCGCCGCGGGAGGGGATAAATGAGCAGTTCTTC
CDR3aa: CASSLGIPPREGINEQFF

d_gene: NA
j_gene: TRBJ2-5
v_gene: TRBV7-3
CDR3nt: TGTGCCAGCAGCGCCGACGGGGAGACCCAGTACTTC
CDR3aa: CASSADGETQYF

d_gene: NA
j_gene: TRBJ1-2
v_gene: TRBV5-1
CDR3nt: TGCGCCAGCAGCTTGAAGGCTCAGGGACGCTACACCTTC
CDR3aa: CASSLKAQGRYTF

d_gene: TRBD2
j_gene: TRBJ2-1
v_gene: TRBV9
CDR3nt: TGTGCCAGCAGCGTGACTAGCGGGAGGGGCAATGAGCAGTTCTTC
CDR3aa: CASSVTSGRGNEQFF

d_gene: NA
j_gene: TRBJ1-3
v_gene: TRBV25-1
CDR3nt: TGTGCCAGCAGTGCCGGCCCGGGACAAATCTCTGGAAACACCATATATTTT
CDR3aa: CASSAGPGQISGNTIYF

d_gene: TRBD1
j_gene: TRBJ2-5
v_gene: TRBV7-6
CDR3nt: TGTGCCAGCAGCTTAGGCCCAGGGACAGGGGGCGCGGAGACCCAGTACTTC
CDR3aa: CASSLGPGTGGAETQYF

d_gene: NA
j_gene: TRBJ2-5
v_gene: TRBV5-5
CDR3nt: TGTGCCAGCAGCTTGTTAGCATCAGAGACCCAGTACTTC
CDR3aa: CASSLLASETQYF

d_gene: NA
j_gene: TRBJ1-1
v_gene: TRBV7-2
CDR3nt: TGTGCCAGCAGCTTAGAGGGCGGTTGGGGGGGAAGGGGCACTGAAGCTTTCTTT
CDR3aa: CASSLEGGWGGRGTEAFF